This T cell receptor beta chain was retrieved from a study of blood T cell repertoires in COVID-19. Study overall: The United States, Italy and Spain were the sources of the acute and convalescent COVID-19 samples. T cells, B-cell-depleted T cells, or PBMCs provided the cDNA or gDNA that served as material.

V was cut by 3 bases and J by 3 bases, with 7 bases left in between. This CDR3 is built from 13 residues. Germline V gene lookup returns CDR1 SGDLS and CDR2 YYNGEE. Authors' methods: Cell counts per sample came from amplifying reference gene primers. Some clones are missing from TCRdb's copy, which holds only in-frame ones; the method was immunoSEQ multiplex PCR. The DNA gave D and trimming, while V, J and clone size come from that table. The sample carries about 240,000 clones, around 87% recorded once. The sample comprised peripheral blood. V and J are TRBV9 and TRBJ1-3; D uncertain. The sequence was obtained from a woman aged 70-85 years with active or convalescent COVID-19. The CDR3 nucleotides read TGTGCCAGCAGCGCGTCTAATGGAAACACCATATATTTT. Amino acids: CASSASNGNTIYF.